A selection of T cell receptor beta chains follows, all from one sample in a study of blood T cell repertoires in COVID-19. Assay used: immunoSEQ multiplex PCR; TCRdb lists only in-frame clones, some missing. Counted here are around 300,000 clones, around 90% occurring once; the ten biggest clones make up just under 1%. The source material was PBMCs or T cells enriched from blood (not recorded which). The receptors originated from a woman aged 25-40 years who had recovered from COVID-19. CDR3s include the opening cysteine and the closing phenylalanine or tryptophan. D genes are given only for firm matches. The size of a clone is reported for some rows only, either as once, few or many, or as a class for expanded clones.

cdr3_aa: CASSFVDRGNQPQHF
cdr3_nt: TGTGCCAGCAGTTTTGTAGACAGGGGCAATCAGCCCCAGCATTTT
clone_size: NA
j_call: TRBJ1-5
d_call: TRBD1
v_call: TRBV6-2/TRBV6-3

cdr3_aa: CASSLSGVFMNTEAFF
cdr3_nt: TGTGCCAGCAGCTTATCAGGGGTATTTATGAACACTGAAGCTTTCTTT
clone_size: NA
j_call: TRBJ1-1
d_call: NA
v_call: TRBV7-2

cdr3_aa: CASSFIQGTGFLAKNIQYF
cdr3_nt: TGTGCCAGCAGTTTTATACAGGGGACCGGTTTTCTAGCCAAAAACATTCAGTACTTC
clone_size: once
j_call: TRBJ2-4
d_call: TRBD1
v_call: TRBV28

cdr3_aa: CASSDTGTGGETQYF
cdr3_nt: TGCGCCAGCAGTGATACCGGGACAGGAGGAGAGACCCAGTACTTC
clone_size: NA
j_call: TRBJ2-5
d_call: TRBD1
v_call: TRBV10-1

cdr3_aa: CASSPQEKVGYTF
cdr3_nt: TGTGCCAGCAGCCCTCAGGAAAAAGTCGGCTACACCTTC
clone_size: NA
j_call: TRBJ1-2
d_call: NA
v_call: TRBV9

cdr3_aa: CASSSSGQPQHF
cdr3_nt: NA
clone_size: NA
j_call: TRBJ1-5
d_call: NA
v_call: TRBV28

cdr3_aa: CASRPASGRGYNEQFF
cdr3_nt: TGTGCCAGCAGACCAGCGTCGGGACGGGGGTACAATGAGCAGTTCTTC
clone_size: NA
j_call: TRBJ2-1
d_call: NA
v_call: TRBV7-2

cdr3_aa: CATSGQLPYNEQFF
cdr3_nt: TGTGCCACCAGTGGTCAACTCCCGTACAATGAGCAGTTCTTC
clone_size: NA
j_call: TRBJ2-1
d_call: NA
v_call: TRBV24-1

cdr3_aa: CATSDGQSKAFF
cdr3_nt: TGTGCCACCAGTGACGGACAGTCTAAAGCTTTCTTT
clone_size: NA
j_call: TRBJ1-1
d_call: NA
v_call: TRBV24-1

cdr3_aa: CATQTGFYGYTF
cdr3_nt: TGTGCCACCCAGACAGGGTTCTATGGCTACACCTTC
clone_size: NA
j_call: TRBJ1-2
d_call: TRBD1
v_call: TRBV6-5

cdr3_aa: CASSQQGGGSYEQFF
cdr3_nt: TGCGCCAGCAGCCAACAGGGCGGGGGGTCGTATGAGCAGTTCTTC
clone_size: NA
j_call: TRBJ2-1
d_call: TRBD2
v_call: TRBV5-1

cdr3_aa: CASAPGGRGLIEGYTF
cdr3_nt: TGTGCTAGTGCCCCGGGGGGCAGGGGGCTTATTGAAGGCTACACCTTC
clone_size: NA
j_call: TRBJ1-2
d_call: TRBD1
v_call: TRBV12-5

cdr3_aa: CASRRGSEKLFF
cdr3_nt: TGTGCCAGCAGGCGAGGGAGTGAAAAACTGTTTTTT
clone_size: NA
j_call: TRBJ1-4
d_call: NA
v_call: TRBV28

cdr3_aa: CASSLGVTGANVLTF
cdr3_nt: TGTGCCAGCAGTCTAGGGGTAACTGGGGCCAACGTCCTGACTTTC
clone_size: NA
j_call: TRBJ2-6
d_call: NA
v_call: TRBV6-2/TRBV6-3

cdr3_aa: CASGFTGNSPLHF
cdr3_nt: TGTGCCAGCGGTTTTACAGGGAATTCACCCCTCCACTTT
clone_size: NA
j_call: TRBJ1-6
d_call: NA
v_call: TRBV28

cdr3_aa: CASSTPDRGKAFF
cdr3_nt: TGTGCCAGTAGTACCCCGGACAGAGGGAAGGCTTTCTTT
clone_size: NA
j_call: TRBJ1-1
d_call: NA
v_call: TRBV19

cdr3_aa: CASSPAIGDYEQYF
cdr3_nt: TGTGCCAGTAGTCCAGCCATCGGAGACTACGAGCAGTACTTC
clone_size: NA
j_call: TRBJ2-7
d_call: NA
v_call: TRBV19

cdr3_aa: CASSLATGLDIQYF
cdr3_nt: TGTGCCAGCAGCTTAGCGACAGGGTTGGACATTCAGTACTTC
clone_size: NA
j_call: TRBJ2-4
d_call: TRBD1
v_call: TRBV7-2

cdr3_aa: CASSLLRTSGGDEQFF
cdr3_nt: TGCGCCAGCAGCTTGTTGCGAACTAGCGGGGGCGATGAGCAGTTCTTC
clone_size: NA
j_call: TRBJ2-1
d_call: TRBD2
v_call: TRBV5-1

cdr3_aa: CASVLAGNTGELFF
cdr3_nt: TGTGCCAGCGTACTAGCGGGAAACACCGGGGAGCTGTTTTTT
clone_size: NA
j_call: TRBJ2-2
d_call: TRBD2
v_call: TRBV28

cdr3_aa: CASSPGKETQYF
cdr3_nt: TGTGCCAGCAGCCCGGGAAAAGAGACCCAGTACTTC
clone_size: NA
j_call: TRBJ2-5
d_call: NA
v_call: TRBV27

cdr3_aa: CASSRNGLGGEQFF
cdr3_nt: TGTGCCAGCAGCCGAAACGGGCTAGGGGGTGAGCAGTTCTTC
clone_size: NA
j_call: TRBJ2-1
d_call: NA
v_call: TRBV2

cdr3_aa: CASSGNRAPYTHEQFF
cdr3_nt: TGTGCCAGCAGCGGGAACAGGGCCCCTTACACACATGAGCAGTTCTTC
clone_size: NA
j_call: TRBJ2-1
d_call: NA
v_call: TRBV14

cdr3_aa: CASSAKGTVYEQYF
cdr3_nt: TGTGCCAGCAGCGCGAAGGGGACTGTCTACGAGCAGTACTTC
clone_size: NA
j_call: TRBJ2-7
d_call: NA
v_call: TRBV7-2

cdr3_aa: CASSLSGGMPEQFF
cdr3_nt: TGTGCCAGCAGCTTATCTGGGGGCATGCCTGAGCAGTTCTTC
clone_size: NA
j_call: TRBJ2-1
d_call: NA
v_call: TRBV5-5

cdr3_aa: CASSGPGTHYNEQFF
cdr3_nt: TGTGCCAGCAGCGGGCCCGGGACTCATTACAATGAGCAGTTCTTC
clone_size: NA
j_call: TRBJ2-1
d_call: NA
v_call: TRBV9

cdr3_aa: CASSLGGTAYEQYF
cdr3_nt: TGTGCCAGCAGCTTAGGAGGGACTGCCTACGAGCAGTACTTC
clone_size: few
j_call: TRBJ2-7
d_call: NA
v_call: TRBV7-9

cdr3_aa: CASSLLRQSELFF
cdr3_nt: TGTGCCAGCAGCCTCCTAAGACAATCGGAGCTGTTTTTT
clone_size: NA
j_call: TRBJ2-2
d_call: NA
v_call: TRBV11-2

cdr3_aa: CSVGGPSRGNTEAFF
cdr3_nt: TGCAGCGTTGGTGGTCCTTCCCGGGGGAACACTGAAGCTTTCTTT
clone_size: NA
j_call: TRBJ1-1
d_call: NA
v_call: TRBV29-1

cdr3_aa: CASSLAQPGGGYTF
cdr3_nt: TGTGCCAGCAGCTTAGCGCAACCGGGAGGTGGCTACACCTTC
clone_size: NA
j_call: TRBJ1-2
d_call: NA
v_call: TRBV7-9

cdr3_aa: CASSMGYPFYNEQFF
cdr3_nt: TGTGCCAGTAGTATGGGCTACCCCTTTTACAATGAGCAGTTCTTC
clone_size: NA
j_call: TRBJ2-1
d_call: NA
v_call: TRBV19

cdr3_aa: CASTKRGGNTEAFF
cdr3_nt: TGTGCCAGCACGAAACGGGGGGGGAACACTGAAGCTTTCTTT
clone_size: few
j_call: TRBJ1-1
d_call: NA
v_call: TRBV2

cdr3_aa: CASSWTGWNEKLFF
cdr3_nt: TGTGCCAGCAGCTGGACAGGGTGGAATGAAAAACTGTTTTTT
clone_size: NA
j_call: TRBJ1-4
d_call: TRBD1
v_call: TRBV7-2

cdr3_aa: CASSLFGTSGGYEQYF
cdr3_nt: TGTGCCAGCAGCTTGTTCGGGACTAGCGGGGGTTACGAGCAGTACTTC
clone_size: NA
j_call: TRBJ2-7
d_call: TRBD2
v_call: TRBV5-8

cdr3_aa: CSVNNRGDGSDTQYF
cdr3_nt: TGCAGCGTTAATAACAGGGGAGACGGGTCAGATACGCAGTATTTT
clone_size: NA
j_call: TRBJ2-3
d_call: TRBD1
v_call: TRBV29-1

cdr3_aa: CASIRLAGEEQFF
cdr3_nt: TGTGCCAGCATACGACTAGCGGGTGAAGAGCAGTTCTTC
clone_size: NA
j_call: TRBJ2-1
d_call: TRBD2
v_call: TRBV6-5

cdr3_aa: CASSFRDRVYEQYF
cdr3_nt: TGTGCCAGCAGCTTCCGGGACAGAGTTTACGAGCAGTACTTC
clone_size: NA
j_call: TRBJ2-7
d_call: TRBD1
v_call: TRBV3-1/TRBV3-2

cdr3_aa: CASSQASAGAFYNEQFF
cdr3_nt: TGTGCCAGCAGCCAAGCCTCAGCGGGGGCTTTCTACAATGAGCAGTTCTTC
clone_size: once
j_call: TRBJ2-1
d_call: TRBD2
v_call: TRBV3-1/TRBV3-2

cdr3_aa: CASSTSGGLPYEQYF
cdr3_nt: TGTGCCAGCAGCACCTCTGGAGGACTCCCCTACGAGCAGTACTTC
clone_size: NA
j_call: TRBJ2-7
d_call: NA
v_call: TRBV9

cdr3_aa: CASSVGDWLTGELFF
cdr3_nt: TGTGCCAGCAGCGTAGGAGACTGGCTCACCGGGGAGCTGTTTTTT
clone_size: NA
j_call: TRBJ2-2
d_call: NA
v_call: TRBV9

cdr3_aa: CASSASDSKYQPQHF
cdr3_nt: TGTGCCAGCAGTGCTTCGGACAGTAAATATCAGCCCCAGCATTTT
clone_size: NA
j_call: TRBJ1-5
d_call: NA
v_call: TRBV2

cdr3_aa: CASSLDGTKGPPRYNEQFF
cdr3_nt: TGTGCCAGCAGCTTAGATGGGACTAAAGGGCCCCCAAGGTACAATGAGCAGTTCTTC
clone_size: NA
j_call: TRBJ2-1
d_call: TRBD2
v_call: TRBV7-2

cdr3_aa: CASSFVLSSGEYNEQFF
cdr3_nt: TGTGCCAGCAGCTTTGTCCTTTCTAGCGGGGAGTACAATGAGCAGTTCTTC
clone_size: NA
j_call: TRBJ2-1
d_call: NA
v_call: TRBV12-1

cdr3_aa: CASSMYPTGQETQYF
cdr3_nt: TGTGCCAGTAGTATGTATCCGACAGGTCAAGAGACCCAGTACTTC
clone_size: once
j_call: TRBJ2-5
d_call: NA
v_call: TRBV19

cdr3_aa: CSAVRAEQYF
cdr3_nt: TGCAGTGCTGTCAGGGCCGAGCAGTACTTC
clone_size: NA
j_call: TRBJ2-7
d_call: NA
v_call: TRBV20-1

cdr3_aa: CASKDRAYEQYF
cdr3_nt: TGCGCCAGCAAGGACAGGGCCTACGAGCAGTACTTC
clone_size: NA
j_call: TRBJ2-7
d_call: TRBD1
v_call: TRBV10-2

cdr3_aa: CASSPPGRETQYF
cdr3_nt: TGTGCCAGCAGCCCGCCCGGGAGGGAGACCCAGTACTTC
clone_size: NA
j_call: TRBJ2-5
d_call: TRBD2
v_call: TRBV5-6

cdr3_aa: CASRDRSGGSNQPQHF
cdr3_nt: TGTGCCAGCAGGGACAGGTCGGGTGGGAGCAATCAGCCCCAGCATTTT
clone_size: NA
j_call: TRBJ1-5
d_call: TRBD1
v_call: TRBV2

cdr3_aa: CASSLSRGFTEAFF
cdr3_nt: TGTGCCAGCAGCCTAAGCCGGGGTTTCACTGAAGCTTTCTTT
clone_size: many
j_call: TRBJ1-1
d_call: NA
v_call: TRBV5-4

cdr3_aa: CASSTPRQGVNTEAFF
cdr3_nt: TGTGCCAGCAGCACCCCACGACAGGGGGTGAACACTGAAGCTTTCTTT
clone_size: NA
j_call: TRBJ1-1
d_call: TRBD1
v_call: TRBV7-9

cdr3_aa: CASSEWRARGYTF
cdr3_nt: TGTGCCAGCAGTGAGTGGAGGGCTAGGGGCTACACCTTC
clone_size: NA
j_call: TRBJ1-2
d_call: NA
v_call: TRBV2

cdr3_aa: CASSLGQKNYGYTF
cdr3_nt: TGTGCCAGCAGTTTAGGGCAGAAAAACTATGGCTACACCTTC
clone_size: NA
j_call: TRBJ1-2
d_call: NA
v_call: TRBV28

cdr3_aa: CASSLRVYGYTF
cdr3_nt: TGTGCCAGCAGTCTCAGGGTCTATGGCTACACCTTC
clone_size: once
j_call: TRBJ1-2
d_call: NA
v_call: TRBV12-3/TRBV12-4